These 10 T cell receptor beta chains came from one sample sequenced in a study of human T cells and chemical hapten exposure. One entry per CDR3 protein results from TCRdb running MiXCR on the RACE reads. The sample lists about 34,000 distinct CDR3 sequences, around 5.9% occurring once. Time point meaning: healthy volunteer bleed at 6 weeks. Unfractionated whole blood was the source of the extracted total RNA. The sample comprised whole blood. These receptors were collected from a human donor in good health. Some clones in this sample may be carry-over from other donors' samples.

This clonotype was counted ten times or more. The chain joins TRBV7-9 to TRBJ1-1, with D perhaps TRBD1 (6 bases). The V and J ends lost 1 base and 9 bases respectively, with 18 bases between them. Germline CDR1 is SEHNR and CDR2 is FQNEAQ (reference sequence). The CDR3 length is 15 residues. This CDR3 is CASSLVVLGADKAFF. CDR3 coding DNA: TGTGCCAGCAGCTTAGTTGTCTTGGGGGCAGATAAAGCTTTCTTT.

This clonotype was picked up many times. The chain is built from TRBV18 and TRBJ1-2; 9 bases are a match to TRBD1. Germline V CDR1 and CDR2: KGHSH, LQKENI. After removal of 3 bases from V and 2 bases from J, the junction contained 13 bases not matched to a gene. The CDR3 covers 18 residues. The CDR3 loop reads CASSPAGTGTDTNYGYTF. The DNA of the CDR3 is TGTGCCAGCTCACCTGCGGGGACAGGGACAGACACGAACTATGGCTACACCTTC.

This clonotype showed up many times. The CDR3 sequence: CATSDPTSSGNTIYF. DNA for the CDR3: TGTGCCACCAGTGACCCAACCAGCTCTGGAAACACCATATATTTT. The V and J genes are TRBV24-1 and TRBJ1-3; no clear D gene. Germline lookup yields CDR1 KGHDR and CDR2 SFDVKD. V lost 4 bases to trimming and J lost 0 bases, with 9 bases between them. This CDR3 spans 15 amino acids.

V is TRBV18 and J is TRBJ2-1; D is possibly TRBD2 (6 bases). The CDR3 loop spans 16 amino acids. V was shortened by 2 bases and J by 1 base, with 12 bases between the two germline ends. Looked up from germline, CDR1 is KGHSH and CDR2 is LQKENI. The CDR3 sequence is CASSPRLGGSYNEQFF. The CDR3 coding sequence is TGTGCCAGCTCACCAAGGTTAGGAGGGTCCTACAATGAGCAGTTCTTC.

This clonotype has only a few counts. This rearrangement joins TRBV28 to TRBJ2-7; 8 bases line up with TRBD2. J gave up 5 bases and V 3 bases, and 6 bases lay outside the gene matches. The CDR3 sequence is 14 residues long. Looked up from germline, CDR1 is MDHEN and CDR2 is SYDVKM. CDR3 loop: CASSFWTSSHEQYF. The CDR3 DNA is TGTGCCAGCAGTTTCTGGACTAGCTCACACGAGCAGTACTTC.

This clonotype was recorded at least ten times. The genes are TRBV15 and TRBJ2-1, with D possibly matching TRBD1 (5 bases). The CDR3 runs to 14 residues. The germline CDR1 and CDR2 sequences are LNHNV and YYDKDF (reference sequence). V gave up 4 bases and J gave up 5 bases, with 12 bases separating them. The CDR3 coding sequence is TGTGCCACCAGCACAGGGTCCTTAAACAATGAGCAGTTCTTC. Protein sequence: CATSTGSLNNEQFF.

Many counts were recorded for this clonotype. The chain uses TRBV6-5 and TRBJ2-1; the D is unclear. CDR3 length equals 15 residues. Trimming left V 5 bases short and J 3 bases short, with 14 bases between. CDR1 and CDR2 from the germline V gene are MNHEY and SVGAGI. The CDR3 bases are TGTGCCAGCAGTCCGGACGGTCGTAGCTACAATGAGCAGTTCTTC. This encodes CASSPDGRSYNEQFF.

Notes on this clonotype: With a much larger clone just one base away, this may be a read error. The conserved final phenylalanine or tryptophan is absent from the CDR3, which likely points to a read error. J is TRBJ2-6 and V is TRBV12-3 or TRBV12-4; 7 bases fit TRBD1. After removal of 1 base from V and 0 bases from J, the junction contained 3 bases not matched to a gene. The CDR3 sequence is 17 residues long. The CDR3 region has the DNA TGTGCCAGCAGTTTAGTGGCAGGGGGCTCTGGGGCCAACGTCCTGACTTCC. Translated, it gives CASSLVAGGSGANVLTS.

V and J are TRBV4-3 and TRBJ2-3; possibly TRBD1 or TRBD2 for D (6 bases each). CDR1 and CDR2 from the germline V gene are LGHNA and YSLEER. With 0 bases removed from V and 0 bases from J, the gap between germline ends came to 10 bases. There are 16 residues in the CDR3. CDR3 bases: TGCGCCAGCAGCCAAGATCGGGGGCCTAGCACAGATACGCAGTATTTT. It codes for CASSQDRGPSTDTQYF.

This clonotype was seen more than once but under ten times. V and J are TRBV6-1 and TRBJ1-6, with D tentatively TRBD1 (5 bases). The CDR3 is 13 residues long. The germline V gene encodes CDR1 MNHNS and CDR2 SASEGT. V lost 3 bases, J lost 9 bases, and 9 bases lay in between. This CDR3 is CASSDYRSSPLHF. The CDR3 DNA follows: TGTGCCAGCAGTGACTACAGGAGTTCACCCCTCCACTTT.